This T cell receptor beta chain derives from a study of blood T cell repertoires in COVID-19. On the study more broadly: Sites across the United States, Italy and Spain contributed samples from acute and convalescent COVID-19.

Per the study methods: Estimation of nucleated cell counts relied on the amplification of reference gene primers. Method: immunoSEQ multiplex PCR; TCRdb's copy keeps in-frame clones and lacks some. The DNA was the basis for D and trimming; V, J and clone size are from that table. The sample yields 210,000 or so clones, roughly 90% seen once. The TCR sequence derives from a man aged 45 to 65 with acute or convalescent COVID-19. The sequencing sample was made of peripheral blood.

CDR3: CASSLVLQGIAGNTIYF. The CDR3 DNA reads as TGTGCCAGCAGTTTGGTCCTACAGGGAATCGCTGGAAACACCATATATTTT. The rearrangement links TRBV28 to TRBJ1-3; a possible D gene is TRBD1 (6 bases). Deletions cut 3 bases from V and 2 bases from J, with 17 bases between. Per germline, CDR1 MDHEN and CDR2 SYDVKM. This CDR3 spans 17 amino acids.